These T cell receptor beta chains were read from a single sample in a study of blood T cell repertoires in COVID-19. Only in-frame clones appear in the TCRdb table, and some are missing; sequencing was by immunoSEQ multiplex PCR. The sample has 250,000 to 300,000 clones, approximately 90% seen once; the top ten hold 0.9% to 1%. The sequenced sample was peripheral blood. The receptors originated from a woman between 35 and 50 years old who had recovered from COVID-19. The CDR3 runs from the conserved cysteine through the conserved F or W. The D gene is left open where the match is weak. Clone size is stated in some rows and not others, as once, few, many or a class when expanded.

NA | TRBJ1-2 | NA | TRBV30 | TGTGCCTGGAGTGTACCCGCAGGGCGTCCCTCCTATGGCTACACCTTC | CAWSVPAGRPSYGYTF
TRBD1 | TRBJ1-2 | NA | TRBV4-1 | TGCGCCAGCAGCCAACCACAGGGGGCGGGCGGCTACACCTTC | CASSQPQGAGGYTF
TRBD2 | TRBJ2-1 | NA | TRBV20-1 | TGCAGTGCTAGACAAAGCGGGATGGGGTTCTTC | CSARQSGMGFF
TRBD2 | TRBJ2-3 | NA | TRBV7-9 | TGTGCCAGCAGCATACAGCGGGGAGGAAGCACAGATACGCAGTATTTT | CASSIQRGGSTDTQYF
NA | TRBJ2-2 | NA | TRBV12-3/TRBV12-4 | TGTGCCAGCAGCTCGTTCGGGGAGCTGTTTTTT | CASSSFGELFF
NA | TRBJ2-2 | NA | TRBV4-3 | TGCGCCAGCAGCCAAGGGGGGGACACCGGGGAGCTGTTTTTT | CASSQGGDTGELFF
TRBD2 | TRBJ2-5 | NA | TRBV30 | TGTGCCTGGAGGCGGGAGGGGGGGGCCCAGTACTTC | CAWRREGGAQYF
TRBD1 | TRBJ1-2 | NA | TRBV25-1 | TGTGCCAGCAGTGAGACAGGGGGCGATGGCTACACCTTC | CASSETGGDGYTF
TRBD1 | TRBJ1-6 | NA | TRBV14 | TGTGCCAGCAGCCCCTACCCAGGGGGCTCCTATAATTCACCCCTCCACTTT | CASSPYPGGSYNSPLHF
TRBD1 | TRBJ2-7 | NA | TRBV3-1/TRBV3-2 | TGTGCCAGCAGCCCAGGGACAGTCCTCTCCTACGAGCAGTACTTC | CASSPGTVLSYEQYF
NA | TRBJ2-5 | NA | TRBV15 | TGTGCCACCAGCAGAGGGGGCCCCCCCCAAGAGACCCAGTACTTC | CATSRGGPPQETQYF
TRBD1 | TRBJ2-5 | NA | TRBV28 | TGTGCCAGCAGTCGGACAGGACGTCAAGAGACCCAGTACTTC | CASSRTGRQETQYF
TRBD1 | TRBJ2-7 | NA | TRBV5-4 | TGTGCCAGCAGCTCGCCGACAGGGACCTACGAGCAGTACTTC | CASSSPTGTYEQYF
TRBD2 | TRBJ2-3 | once | TRBV19 | TGTGCCAGTACCCCAGGGACTAGCCAGAATACGCAGTATTTT | CASTPGTSQNTQYF
TRBD1 | TRBJ2-3 | NA | TRBV6-6 | TGTGCCAGCAGGACTGGACAGGCCAGCACAGATACGCAGTATTTT | CASRTGQASTDTQYF
TRBD2 | TRBJ2-3 | NA | TRBV7-9 | TGTGCCAGCAGTCTCGGACTAGCGGGGACAGATACGCAGTATTTT | CASSLGLAGTDTQYF
TRBD1 | TRBJ2-1 | NA | TRBV7-6 | TGTGCCAGCAGCCCCACCCCAACAGGGGTAGAATACAATGAGCAGTTCTTC | CASSPTPTGVEYNEQFF
TRBD2 | TRBJ2-2 | once | TRBV19 | TGTGCCAGTAGTCCCCTGACGGGAGGGGCCGGGGAGCTGTTTTTT | CASSPLTGGAGELFF
TRBD2 | TRBJ2-1 | NA | TRBV15 | TGTGCCACCAGCCCCAGGACTAGGAGCTCCTACAATGAGCAGTTCTTC | CATSPRTRSSYNEQFF
TRBD2 | TRBJ2-1 | few | TRBV24-1 | TGTGCCACCAGTCTAGCGGGAGGGAATGAGCAGTTCTTC | CATSLAGGNEQFF
TRBD1 | TRBJ1-1 | once | TRBV27 | TGTGCCAGCAGTTTGGCGACAGGGGGGACTGAAGCTTTCTTT | CASSLATGGTEAFF
TRBD1 | TRBJ1-2 | NA | TRBV4-3 | TGCGCCAGCAGCCACCACGGACAGGGCTATGGCTACACCTTC | CASSHHGQGYGYTF
TRBD1 | TRBJ2-1 | NA | TRBV9 | TGTGCCAGCAGCGTGGACACCAACAGGGGGACATGGACGAATGAGCAGTTCTTC | CASSVDTNRGTWTNEQFF
TRBD2 | TRBJ2-1 | NA | TRBV27 | TGTGCCAGCAGCCCGATAGCGGGAGGCGACTACAATGAGCAGTTCTTC | CASSPIAGGDYNEQFF
TRBD2 | TRBJ2-3 | NA | TRBV29-1 | TGCAGCGTTGAAGGGGGGGACTATCCCTCGACAGATACGCAGTATTTT | CSVEGGDYPSTDTQYF
TRBD2 | TRBJ2-3 | NA | TRBV19 | TGTGCCAGTAGTATAGTCGTGACTAGCCCCACTAGCACAGATACGCAGTATTTT | CASSIVVTSPTSTDTQYF
TRBD1 | TRBJ1-2 | NA | TRBV10-3 | TGTGCCATCAGTGCTAAGGACAGGGGGAACTATGGCTACACCTTC | CAISAKDRGNYGYTF
NA | TRBJ1-5 | NA | TRBV19 | TGTGCCAGTAGCCCCGGACAGCTGAATCAGCCCCAGCATTTT | CASSPGQLNQPQHF
TRBD2 | TRBJ2-1 | NA | TRBV7-3 | TGTGCCAGCAGCCAGACTAGCGGTCCCTCCTACAATGAGCAGTTCTTC | CASSQTSGPSYNEQFF
NA | TRBJ1-3 | NA | TRBV6-6 | TGTGCCAGCAGTTACACACAGAGCTCTGGAAACACCATATATTTT | CASSYTQSSGNTIYF
TRBD1 | TRBJ1-2 | NA | TRBV6-5 | TGTGCCAGCAGTCGACAGGGAGGAGGCTACACCTTC | CASSRQGGGYTF
NA | TRBJ2-1 | NA | TRBV7-9 | TGTGCCAGCAGCTTGGGGGCAGGGGAGCAGTTCTTC | CASSLGAGEQFF
NA | TRBJ2-5 | NA | TRBV11-3 | TGTGCCAGCAGCCCAGCGAGGGGGCAAGAGACCCAGTACTTC | CASSPARGQETQYF
TRBD2 | TRBJ2-3 | NA | TRBV11-2 | TGTGCCAGCAGCTTAGTTGGATGGGCTAGCGGGAGCGGCGGTACGCAGTATTTT | CASSLVGWASGSGGTQYF
TRBD1 | TRBJ2-6 | NA | TRBV18 | TGTGCCAGCTCACCCCCCGGGACAGCCGCTGGGGCCAACGTCCTGACTTTC | CASSPPGTAAGANVLTF
NA | TRBJ2-1 | NA | TRBV9 | TGTGCCAGCAGCACCCAAACGGGGTCCTACAATGAGCAGTTCTTC | CASSTQTGSYNEQFF
TRBD2 | TRBJ2-3 | NA | TRBV5-8 | TGTGCCAGCAACTACGGGGGGGGAGGGACAGATACGCAGTATTTT | CASNYGGGGTDTQYF
TRBD2 | TRBJ2-3 | NA | TRBV6-5 | TGTGCCAGCAGCTCACGGGGGCTAGCGGGAGATACGCAGTATTTT | CASSSRGLAGDTQYF
TRBD2 | TRBJ2-3 | NA | TRBV6-1 | TGTGCCAGCAGTGAATGGCCCCCCACTAGCGCCGTCGCAGATACGCAGTATTTT | CASSEWPPTSAVADTQYF
NA | TRBJ1-5 | NA | TRBV4-1 | TGCGCCAGCAGCCAAGTGGGGGGAAAGCGCAATCAGCCCCAGCATTTT | CASSQVGGKRNQPQHF
NA | TRBJ1-5 | NA | TRBV28 | TGTGCCAGCAGTGGGGGCTTGGGCAATCAGCCCCAGCATTTT | CASSGGLGNQPQHF
TRBD2 | TRBJ2-7 | NA | TRBV4-1 | TGCGCCAGCAGCCAAGAACCTCCAGCGGGGTCCCCCTACGAGCAGTACTTC | CASSQEPPAGSPYEQYF
TRBD2 | TRBJ2-7 | NA | TRBV4-3 | TGCGCCAGCAGCCAAGATTTGGTAGCGGGCTCCTACGAGCAGTACTTC | CASSQDLVAGSYEQYF
NA | TRBJ1-1 | NA | TRBV3-1/TRBV3-2 | TGTGCCAGCAGCCAAGTTTTGTCCTATCTAAGGGGGACTGAAGCTTTCTTT | CASSQVLSYLRGTEAFF
NA | TRBJ2-7 | NA | TRBV6-5 | TGTGCCAGCAGCCCGACTCCCTCCTACGAGCAGTACTTC | CASSPTPSYEQYF
NA | TRBJ1-6 | NA | TRBV18 | TGTGCCAGCTCACCAGGGCCGCCGGTCCCCTATAATTCACCCCTCCACTTT | CASSPGPPVPYNSPLHF
TRBD1 | TRBJ1-2 | NA | TRBV10-3 | TGTGCCATCAGCCAGGGACAGGGGGAGGAGCGGATCTATGGCTACACCTTC | CAISQGQGEERIYGYTF
NA | TRBJ2-2 | few | TRBV6-2/TRBV6-3 | TGTGCCAGCAGTTACGGCAGGGGCGGGGAGCTGTTTTTT | CASSYGRGGELFF
NA | TRBJ2-7 | NA | TRBV9 | TGTGCCAGCAGCCAGGGCGGGATCTCCTACGAGCAGTACTTC | CASSQGGISYEQYF